This T cell receptor (beta chain) was sequenced for a study of early T cells in non-severe SARS-CoV-2 infection. This clonotype was recorded at least ten times. TCRdb re-called the 5' RACE reads with MiXCR, one entry per CDR3 protein. Counted here are fewer than 35,000 distinct CDR3 sequences, about 6% occurring once; the ten biggest clones make up about 25%. V lost 4 bases and J lost 7, with 16 bases in between. In germline, CDR1 is SGHTA, CDR2 FQGNSA. The CDR3 loop spans 15 amino acids. The V call is TRBV7-2, the J call TRBJ2-2; the D gene is possibly TRBD1 (6 bases). Sample: whole blood. The TCR originated in an adult who was a healthcare worker with PCR-confirmed SARS-CoV-2 infection or an uninfected control (not recorded which). This chain's CDR3 is CASSSDRIIVGELFF. CDR3 nucleotide sequence: TGTGCCAGCAGCTCCGACAGGATAATCGTCGGGGAGCTGTTTTTT.